The 21 T cell receptor beta chains below were found in one sample sequenced in a study of blood T cell repertoires in COVID-19. The protocol was immunoSEQ multiplex PCR, while the TCRdb copy is restricted to in-frame clones and leaves out a portion. The table has roughly 49,000 clones, 83% seen once; the top ten hold over 15%. The specimen sequenced was peripheral blood. These receptors all come from a man aged 35-49 years with acute or convalescent COVID-19.

This clone was detected a few times. The V gene is TRBV30, the J gene TRBJ1-5; TRBD1 matches 9 bases. With V trimmed by 4 bases and J by 9 bases, 10 bases remained unmatched. The CDR3 is 14 residues long. Germline V gene lookup returns CDR1 GTSNPN and CDR2 SVGIG (reference sequence). The CDR3 here is CAWNIQGALGPQHF. DNA of the CDR3: TGTGCCTGGAACATACAGGGGGCGTTAGGGCCCCAGCATTTT. Drawing the rest from reference TRBV30 and TRBJ1-5, the complete variable domain is SQTIHQWPATLVQPVGSPLSLECTVEGTSNPNLYWYRQAAGRGLQLLFYSVGIGQISSEVPQNLSASRPQDRQFILSSKKLLLSDSGFYLCAWNIQGALGPQHFGDGTRLSIL.

This clone was seen a handful of times. This chain uses TRBV7-9 with TRBJ2-1; 7 bases line up with TRBD2. V was clipped by 8 bases and J by 11 bases; unmatched bases: 15. Germline V lookup: CDR1 SEHNR, CDR2 FQNEAQ (reference sequence). This CDR3 spans 14 amino acids. CDR3 loop: CASGPGRFRIQQFF. CDR3 coding DNA: TGTGCCAGCGGCCCCGGGAGGTTTAGGATCCAGCAGTTCTTC.

This clone appeared a single time. The chain recombines TRBV21-1 with TRBJ1-6. TRBV21-1 is a known pseudogene. The length of the CDR3 is 23 residues. CDR3 residues: CASSTSSGGPLDPSSSYNSPLHF. For the CDR3, the DNA is TGTGCCAGCAGCACAAGCTCCGGCGGCCCCCTAGATCCCTCAAGCTCCTATAATTCACCCCTCCACTTT.

This sequence joins TRBV18 and TRBJ1-2; D perhaps matches TRBD1 (5 bases). Germline V CDR1 and CDR2: KGHSH, LQKENI. The V and J ends lost 1 base and 5 bases respectively, with 20 bases between them. The CDR3 contains 17 residues. Here the CDR3 reads CASSPRPTTDAKYGYTF. DNA of the CDR3: TGTGCCAGCTCACCACGACCGACGACAGACGCCAAGTATGGCTACACCTTC.

The chain couples TRBV7-2 to TRBJ1-1; a possible D gene is TRBD1 (5 bases). This CDR3 has 14 amino acids. The germline gives CDR1 SGHTA, CDR2 FQGNSA. Trimming removed 4 bases from V and 3 bases from J, with 12 bases in between. CDR3 sequence reads: CASSSGRGDTEAFF. The CDR3 coding sequence is TGTGCCAGCAGCTCGGGGCGGGGGGACACTGAAGCTTTCTTT. Supplemented by reference TRBV7-2 and TRBJ1-1, the full variable domain reads GAGVSQSPSNKVTEKGKDVELRCDPISGHTALYWYRQSLGQGLEFLIYFQGNSAPDKSGLPSDRFSAERTGGSVSTLTIQRTQQEDSAVYLCASSSGRGDTEAFFGQGTRLTVV.

The CDR3 protein is CASSLEDRANSPLHF. CDR3 coding DNA: TGTGCCAGCTCACTAGAAGACAGGGCTAATTCACCCCTCCACTTT. The chain employs TRBV18 and TRBJ1-6; 7 bases map to TRBD1. CDR3 size: 15 residues. The trim removed 4 bases at V and 6 bases at J, leaving 6 bases unmatched. Germline V gene lookup returns CDR1 KGHSH and CDR2 LQKENI.

This clone came up a few times. The V call is TRBV5-6, the J call TRBJ1-2; D remains ambiguous. Trimming shortened V by 3 bases and J by 11 bases, and 20 bases separated the two germline ends. CDR3 size: 14 residues. Germline V lookup: CDR1 SGHDT, CDR2 YYEEEE. As DNA, the CDR3 is TGTGCCAGCAGCTACAGTTCCGTGACTCAGCGGTACACCTTC. It codes for CASSYSSVTQRYTF.

The chain has TRBV5-1 and TRBJ1-6, with D hard to call. The V gene lost 4 bases and the J gene lost 0 bases, with 8 bases spanning the gap. Germline CDR1 SGHRS, CDR2 YFSETQ. The CDR3 totals 15 residues. CDR3 sequence: CASSEWSSYNSPLHF. CDR3 DNA sequence: TGCGCCAGCAGCGAGTGGAGCTCCTATAATTCACCCCTCCACTTT.

The chain has TRBV7-2 and TRBJ2-3; D may be TRBD2 (6 bases). Germline CDR1 is SGHTA and CDR2 is FQGNSA. V lost 6 bases and J 6 bases, leaving 16 bases between the germline ends. The CDR3 consists of 14 residues. In nucleotides, the CDR3 is TGTGCCAGCAGAACCCTTCCGGAGGGGGATACGCAGTATTTT. Translating gives CASRTLPEGDTQYF.

The sample holds one count of this clone. This rearrangement joins TRBV12-3 or TRBV12-4 to TRBJ1-2; D not certain. Trimming cost V 0 bases and J 7 bases, with 9 bases left between them. This CDR3 spans 13 amino acids. Written as DNA, the CDR3 is TGTGCCAGCAGTTTAGCTTTGGGCTTTGGCTACACCTTC. Its translation is CASSLALGFGYTF.

The rearrangement links TRBV24-1 to TRBJ1-3; D might be TRBD1 (5 bases). Trimming took 3 bases from V and 0 from J, leaving 8 bases between them. Germline CDR1 reads KGHDR; CDR2 reads SFDVKD. The CDR3 is made up of 15 amino acids. The CDR3 DNA sequence: TGTGCCACCAGTGATGGGGCGATCTCTGGAAACACCATATATTTT. This codes for CATSDGAISGNTIYF.

The sample holds a few counts of this clone. The chain uses TRBV6-1 and TRBJ2-1; tentative D call: TRBD1 (5 bases). This CDR3 has 13 residues. The ends were cut back, 3 bases at V and 5 bases at J, with 8 bases in the middle. In germline, CDR1 is MNHNS, CDR2 SASEGT. The DNA of the CDR3 is TGTGCCAGCAGTGAGTCAGGGAACAATGAGCAGTTCTTC. Translation: CASSESGNNEQFF.

The chain carries TRBV7-9 and TRBJ1-6; tentatively, D is TRBD1 (6 bases). Trimming left V 1 base short and J 7 bases short, with 17 bases between. CDR1 is SEHNR and CDR2 is FQNEAQ in the germline V gene (reference sequence). The CDR3 is 17 residues long. CDR3 loop: CASSLGGSGQRNSPLHF. CDR3 nucleotide sequence: TGTGCCAGCAGCTTAGGGGGTTCGGGACAAAGGAATTCACCCCTCCACTTT.

The chain uses TRBV7-2 and TRBJ1-2; no definite D call. The CDR3 spans 15 residues. The germline gives CDR1 SGHTA, CDR2 FQGNSA. The V and J ends lost 1 base and 2 bases respectively, with 11 bases between them. For the CDR3, the DNA is TGTGCCAGCAGCTTAGAAACGGGGTGGAACTATGGCTACACCTTC. It yields the protein CASSLETGWNYGYTF.

The DNA for the CDR3 is TGTGCCAGCAGTGATCCGGGGCGGGAGGGGGGCTACGAGCAGTACGTC. This sequence encodes CASSDPGREGGYEQYV. The rearrangement links TRBV6-1 to TRBJ2-7, with 9 bases identical to TRBD2. After removal of 3 bases from V and 3 bases from J, the junction contained 9 bases not matched to a gene. Germline V gene lookup returns CDR1 MNHNS and CDR2 SASEGT. The length of the CDR3 is 16 residues.

V is TRBV9 and J is TRBJ1-1; unclear D gene. The germline V and J ends were trimmed by 3 bases and 0 bases, with 9 bases remaining between them. Per germline, CDR1 SGDLS and CDR2 YYNGEE. The CDR3 extends over 14 amino acids. The CDR3 sequence is CASSALQMNTEAFF. As DNA, the CDR3 is TGTGCCAGCAGCGCCCTTCAGATGAACACTGAAGCTTTCTTT.

The chain carries TRBV7-2 and TRBJ1-3; 12 bases agree with TRBD1. CDR3 length: 14 amino acids. Germline loops: CDR1 SGHTA, CDR2 FQGNSA. V was clipped by 4 bases and J by 7 bases; unmatched bases: 2. The CDR3 DNA sequence: TGTGCCAGCAGCTCGGGACAGGGGGCGAACACCATATATTTT. Translation gives CASSSGQGANTIYF.

This chain links TRBV4-1 with TRBJ1-2; D is possibly TRBD1 (5 bases). The CDR3 sequence is 14 residues long. V was pared by 1 base and J by 4 bases, with 10 bases between. Germline assignment: CDR1 MGHRA and CDR2 YSYEKL. The CDR3 region is CASSQAMGPYGYTF. The CDR3 DNA is TGCGCCAGCAGCCAAGCAATGGGGCCCTATGGCTACACCTTC.

The chain employs TRBV7-7 and TRBJ2-1, with 8 bases that match TRBD1. V shed 4 bases and J 3 bases; nucleotides not matched to a gene: 5. The CDR3 has 15 residues. Germline values: CDR1 SSHAT, CDR2 FNYEAQ (reference sequence). CDR3 protein: CASSYTGGGYNEQFF. In DNA, the CDR3 is TGTGCCAGCAGCTATACAGGGGGAGGCTACAATGAGCAGTTCTTC.

The chain recombines TRBV6-5 with TRBJ1-5; D is ambiguous. The CDR3 is made up of 13 amino acids. Germline V lookup: CDR1 MNHEY, CDR2 SVGAGI. V was cut by 7 bases and J by 0 bases, with 7 bases left in between. In nucleotides, the CDR3 is TGTGCCAGCAATAGATATAGCAATCAGCCCCAGCATTTT. Protein sequence: CASNRYSNQPQHF.

The CDR3 is CASSFGGSTYEQYF. Written as DNA, the CDR3 is TGTGCCAGCAGTTTCGGCGGGAGCACGTACGAGCAGTACTTC. The chain combines TRBV27 with TRBJ2-7; 7 bases map to TRBD2. V shed 3 bases and J 4 bases; nucleotides not matched to a gene: 6. CDR3 size: 14 residues. Looked up from germline, CDR1 is MNHEY and CDR2 is SMNVEV (reference sequence).